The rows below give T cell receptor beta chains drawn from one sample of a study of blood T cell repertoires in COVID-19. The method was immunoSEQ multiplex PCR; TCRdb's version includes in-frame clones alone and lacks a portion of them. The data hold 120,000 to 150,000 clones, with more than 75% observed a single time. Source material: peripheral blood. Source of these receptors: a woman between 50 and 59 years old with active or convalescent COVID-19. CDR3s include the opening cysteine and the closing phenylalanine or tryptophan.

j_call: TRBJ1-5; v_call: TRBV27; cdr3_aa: CASRPDRVNQPQHF
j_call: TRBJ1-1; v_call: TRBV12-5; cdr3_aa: CASGFGDSEAFF
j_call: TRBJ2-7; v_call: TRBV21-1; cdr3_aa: CASSKLLRSGGRYEQYF
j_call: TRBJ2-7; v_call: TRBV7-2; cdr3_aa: CASSPDGGGAEAYEQYF
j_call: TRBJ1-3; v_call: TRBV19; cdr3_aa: CASVPTGSGNTIYF
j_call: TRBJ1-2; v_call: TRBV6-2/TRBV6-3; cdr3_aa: CASSAIVPRGNNYGYTF
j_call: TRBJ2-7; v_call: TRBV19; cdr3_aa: CATVRDTYYEQYF
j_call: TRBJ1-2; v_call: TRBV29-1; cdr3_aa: CSVDPTPGGGYTF
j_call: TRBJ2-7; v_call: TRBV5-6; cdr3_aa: CASSLGNRGMYEQYF
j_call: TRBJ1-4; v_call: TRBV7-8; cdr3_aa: CASSRDAGREKLFF
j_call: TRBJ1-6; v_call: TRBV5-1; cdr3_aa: CASSPRQSSYNSPLHF
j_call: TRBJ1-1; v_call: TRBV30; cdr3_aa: CAWRQGRTEAFF
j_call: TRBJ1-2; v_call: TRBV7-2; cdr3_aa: CASSLDSVANYGYTF
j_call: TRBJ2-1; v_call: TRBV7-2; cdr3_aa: CASSLVVGGRGHEQFF
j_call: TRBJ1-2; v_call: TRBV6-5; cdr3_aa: CASSYGEQYGYTF
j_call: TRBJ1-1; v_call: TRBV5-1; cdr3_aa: CASSFRQGQGTEAFF
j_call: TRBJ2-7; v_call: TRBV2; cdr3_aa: CASSSGGASSYEQYF
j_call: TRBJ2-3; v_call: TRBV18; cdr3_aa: CASSPPLWPRTDTQYF
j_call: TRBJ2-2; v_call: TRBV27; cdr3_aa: CASSSGQGAGLYTGELFF
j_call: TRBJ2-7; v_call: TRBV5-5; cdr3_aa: CASSLETGGYYEQYF
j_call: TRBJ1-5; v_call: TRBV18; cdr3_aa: CASSLQRPGNQPQHF
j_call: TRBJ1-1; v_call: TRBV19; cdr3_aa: CASSRMGASIGEAFF